Listed here are 14 T cell receptor beta chains from one sample, sequenced in a study of T cell responses to AZD1222 COVID-19 vaccine. TCRdb keeps only in-frame clones here, not all; method: immunoSEQ multiplex PCR. Of around 150,000 clones in the sample, 88% were seen once. The source material was peripheral blood, sampled on day 0 of MenACWY control vaccination. The receptor set was obtained from an adult in good health.

The chain links TRBV7-2 to TRBJ2-3; 9 bases match TRBD2. The germline V gene encodes CDR1 SGHTA and CDR2 FQGNSA. V lost 0 bases, J lost 0 bases, and 7 bases stayed unmatched. The CDR3 runs to 18 residues. CDR3 sequence: CASSLASGLAISTDTQYF. The CDR3 DNA reads as TGTGCCAGCAGCTTAGCTTCTGGACTAGCGATTAGCACAGATACGCAGTATTTT.

This chain uses TRBV30 with TRBJ1-5, with 8 nucleotides matching TRBD1. After removal of 7 bases from V and 2 bases from J, the junction contained 7 bases not matched to a gene. This CDR3 region has 14 residues. CDR1 and CDR2 (germline): GTSNPN, SVGIG (reference sequence). In DNA form, the CDR3 reads TGTGCCTTGACAGGGGCCCTTGGCAATCAGCCCCAGCATTTT. Amino acids: CALTGALGNQPQHF.

The table lists this clone with a count of one. CDR3 sequence: CASSLDRLPTGDTEAFF. The CDR3 DNA reads TGTGCCAGCAGCTTAGATCGCCTCCCGACAGGTGACACTGAAGCTTTCTTT. J is TRBJ1-1 and V is TRBV11-2; a possible D gene is TRBD1 (6 bases). The length of the CDR3 is 17 residues. Trimming stripped 0 bases from V and 3 bases from J, with 17 bases between. The germline CDR1 and CDR2 sequences are SGHAT and FQNNGV.

This clone was detected once. The chain links TRBV7-6 to TRBJ1-3; 9 nucleotides align to TRBD1. The CDR3 loop spans 15 amino acids. CDR1 SGHVS and CDR2 FNYEAQ come from the germline V gene. The ends lost 6 bases at V and 3 bases at J; junction bases unmatched: 6. The CDR3 sequence is CASSPQGADGNTIYF. In DNA, the CDR3 is TGTGCCAGCAGTCCACAGGGGGCGGATGGAAACACCATATATTTT.

This chain links TRBV6-5 with TRBJ2-2, with D tentatively TRBD2 (5 bases). Trimming took 2 bases from V and 5 from J, leaving 9 bases between them. Germline lookup yields CDR1 MNHEY and CDR2 SVGAGI. The CDR3 contains 14 residues. The CDR3 coding sequence is TGTGCCAGCAGTTACCGGACTGTTACCGGGGAGCTGTTTTTT. It yields the protein CASSYRTVTGELFF.

V usage is TRBV4-3 and J usage is TRBJ2-2; weak D call: TRBD2 (5 bases). The CDR3 loop spans 16 amino acids. V was trimmed by 4 bases and J by 0 bases, leaving 12 bases between them. The germline V gene has CDR1 LGHNA and CDR2 YSLEER. CDR3 sequence (DNA): TGCGCCAGCAGCCCGAGACTACGATCGAACACCGGGGAGCTGTTTTTT. Its translation: CASSPRLRSNTGELFF.

The chain carries TRBV18 and TRBJ2-1; 8 bases map to TRBD2. The germline CDR1 and CDR2 sequences are KGHSH and LQKENI. This CDR3 is built from 15 residues. V shed 3 bases, J shed 7 bases, and the junction held 8 bases outside the gene matches. This chain's CDR3 is CASSPAAGALNEQFF. For the CDR3, the DNA is TGTGCCAGCTCACCGGCAGCGGGAGCCTTAAATGAGCAGTTCTTC.

The V call is TRBV6-2 or TRBV6-3, the J call TRBJ2-5, with D perhaps TRBD1 or TRBD2 (5 bases each). In germline, CDR1 is MNHEY, CDR2 SVGEGT. The CDR3 is 15 residues long. V gave up 6 bases and J gave up 5 bases, with 19 bases separating them. The CDR3 DNA follows: TGTGCCAGCAGCCTCGGGACCCATCGGAGGGAGACCCAGTACTTC. The encoded protein is CASSLGTHRRETQYF.

This chain joins TRBV6-5 and TRBJ1-1, with D possibly TRBD1 on 6 matching bases. V gave up 2 bases and J gave up 11 bases, with 9 bases separating them. The CDR3 is 11 amino acids. CDR1 is MNHEY, CDR2 SVGAGI, per germline. CDR3 bases: TGTGCCAGCAGTTACGGGGGGCTGGCTTTCTTT. As protein: CASSYGGLAFF.

CDR3 residues: CASSLALGGNEQFF. CDR3 coding DNA: TGTGCCAGCAGCTTAGCCCTGGGGGGCAATGAGCAGTTCTTC. This chain uses TRBV11-2 with TRBJ2-1; a weak D match, TRBD2 (6 bases). Germline assignment: CDR1 SGHAT and CDR2 FQNNGV. V dropped 1 base and J dropped 6 bases, with 10 bases sitting between them. This CDR3 has 14 amino acids.

The chain employs TRBV7-3 and TRBJ1-2; 9 bases map to TRBD1. The trim removed 3 bases at V and 5 bases at J, leaving 16 bases unmatched. The CDR3 covers 18 residues. CDR1 and CDR2 from the germline V gene are SGHTA and FQGTGA. CDR3 in DNA: TGTGCCAGCAGCTTGGCCGGGACAGGGACCATTTGGGGGTATGGCTACACCTTC. This translates into CASSLAGTGTIWGYGYTF.

This clone has just one count. The chain combines TRBV12-3 or TRBV12-4 with TRBJ1-4, with a tentative D call TRBD1 (5 bases). The CDR3 contains 12 residues. V was shortened by 5 bases and J by 12 bases, with 13 bases between the two germline ends. The CDR3 DNA sequence: TGTGCCAGCAGTGCGGGGGTTGGGGAACTGTTTTTT. Its translation: CASSAGVGELFF.

The V call is TRBV4-2, the J call TRBJ1-4, with 10 bases identical to TRBD1. The ends lost 1 base at V and 10 bases at J; junction bases unmatched: 3. CDR1 and CDR2 from the germline V gene are LGHNA and YNFKEQ. The CDR3 is made up of 14 amino acids. In nucleotides, the CDR3 is TGTGCCAGCAGCCAAGCAGGACAGGGGGGAAAACTGTTTTTT. It translates to CASSQAGQGGKLFF.

This clone was seen a few times. This chain joins TRBV7-9 and TRBJ1-3; D ambiguous. CDR3 size: 14 residues. Germline lookup yields CDR1 SEHNR and CDR2 FQNEAQ (reference sequence). Trimming stripped 1 base from V and 1 base from J, with 5 bases between. CDR3 loop: CASSLGGSGNTIYF. CDR3 bases: TGTGCCAGCAGCTTAGGGGGTTCTGGAAACACCATATATTTT. The full variable domain, in which reference TRBV7-9 and TRBJ1-3 provide the parts outside the CDR3, is DTGVSQNPRHKITKRGQNVTFRCDPISEHNRLYWYRQTLGQGPEFLTYFQNEAQLEKSRLLSDRFSAERPKGSFSTLEIQRTEQGDSAMYLCASSLGGSGNTIYFGEGSWLTVV.